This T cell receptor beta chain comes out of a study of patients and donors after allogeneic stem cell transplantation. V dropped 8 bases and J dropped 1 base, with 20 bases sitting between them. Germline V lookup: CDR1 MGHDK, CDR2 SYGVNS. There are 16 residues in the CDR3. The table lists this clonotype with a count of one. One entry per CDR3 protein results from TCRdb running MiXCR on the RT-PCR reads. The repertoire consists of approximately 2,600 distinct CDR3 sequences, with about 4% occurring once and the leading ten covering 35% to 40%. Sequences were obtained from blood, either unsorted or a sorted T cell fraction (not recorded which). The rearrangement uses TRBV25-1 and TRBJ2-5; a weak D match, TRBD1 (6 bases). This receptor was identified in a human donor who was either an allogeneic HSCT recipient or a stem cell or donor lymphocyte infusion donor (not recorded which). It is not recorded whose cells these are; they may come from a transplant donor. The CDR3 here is CASCYSGVRVQETQYF. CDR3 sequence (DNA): TGTGCCAGCTGCTATTCAGGGGTCAGGGTCCAAGAGACCCAGTACTTC.